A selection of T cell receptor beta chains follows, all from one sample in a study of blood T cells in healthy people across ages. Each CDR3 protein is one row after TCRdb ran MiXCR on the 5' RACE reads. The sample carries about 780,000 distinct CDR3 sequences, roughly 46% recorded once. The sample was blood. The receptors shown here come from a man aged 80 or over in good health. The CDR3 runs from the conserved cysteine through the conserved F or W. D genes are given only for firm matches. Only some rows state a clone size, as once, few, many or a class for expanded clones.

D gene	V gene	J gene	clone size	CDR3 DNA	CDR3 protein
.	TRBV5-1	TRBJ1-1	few	TGCGCCAGCAGCGAGGCCCAAAACACTGAAGCTTTCTTT	CASSEAQNTEAFF
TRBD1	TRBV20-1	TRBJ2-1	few	TGCAGTGCGAGACCTGGACAGGGGGCCTACAATGAGCAGTTCTTC	CSARPGQGAYNEQFF
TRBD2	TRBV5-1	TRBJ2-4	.	TGCGCCAGCAGCTTGGCGGGGGGTGAATACAATGAGCAGTACTTC	CASSLAGGEYNEQYF
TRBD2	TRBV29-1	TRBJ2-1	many	TGCAGCGTTGATATGAAGGGACTAGCGGGATCCAATGAGCAGTTCTTC	CSVDMKGLAGSNEQFF
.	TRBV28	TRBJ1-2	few	TGTGCCAGCAGTTCGGAACCCCAGGAAGCTGGCTACACCTTC	CASSSEPQEAGYTF
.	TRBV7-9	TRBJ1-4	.	TGTGCCAGCAGCTCCCCCAAGTCTAATGAAAAACTGTTTTTT	CASSSPKSNEKLFF
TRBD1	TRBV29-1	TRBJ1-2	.	TGCAGCGTTTCGGGACAGGAGGGCTACACCTTC	CSVSGQEGYTF
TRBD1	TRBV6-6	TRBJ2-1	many	TGTGCCAGCAGCTCCAGGGACAGGCCGTTCTTC	CASSSRDRPFF
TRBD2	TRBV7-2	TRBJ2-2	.	TGTGCCAGCAGCCCGCGACTAGCGGGTAACACCGGGGAGCTGTTTTTT	CASSPRLAGNTGELFF
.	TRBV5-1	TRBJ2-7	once	TGCGCCAGCAGCTTGGTGGGACGGGCGGACTACGAGCAGTACTTC	CASSLVGRADYEQYF
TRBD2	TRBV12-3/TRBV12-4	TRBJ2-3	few	TGTGCCAGCACTCCGACTAGCGGCTACACAGATACGCAGTATTTT	CASTPTSGYTDTQYF
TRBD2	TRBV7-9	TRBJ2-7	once	TGTGCCAGCAGCCAAACCCTAGCGGGAGGGCCATACGAGCAGTACTTC	CASSQTLAGGPYEQYF
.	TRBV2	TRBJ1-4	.	TGTGCCAGCATCGGGGGAACTAATGAAAAACTGTTTTTT	CASIGGTNEKLFF
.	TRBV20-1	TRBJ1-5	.	TGCAGTGCTAGTCGTGAAGGCCGCCGGAACAATCAGCCCCAGCATTTT	CSASREGRRNNQPQHF
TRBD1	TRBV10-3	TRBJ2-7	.	TGTGCCATCAGGGGGACAGGGCTCGATGAGCAGTACTTC	CAIRGTGLDEQYF
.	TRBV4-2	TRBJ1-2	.	TGTGCCAGCAGCCAAGATCGGGTACCATACTATGGCTACACCTTC	CASSQDRVPYYGYTF
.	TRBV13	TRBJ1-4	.	TGTGCCAGCAGCCAAGGGAGGCCTAATGAAAAACTGTTTTTT	CASSQGRPNEKLFF
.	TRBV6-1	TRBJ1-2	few	TGTGCCAGCAGTAACAGGTCTCCGGCTCCGAACTATGGCTACACCTTC	CASSNRSPAPNYGYTF
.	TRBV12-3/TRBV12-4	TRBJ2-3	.	TGTGCCAGCAGTTTATGGACAGCTAACACAGATACGCAGTATTTT	CASSLWTANTDTQYF
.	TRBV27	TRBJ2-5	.	TGTGCCAGCAGTTCGCGGACCCCTCTGGGGGAGACCCAGTACTTC	CASSSRTPLGETQYF
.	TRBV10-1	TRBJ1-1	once	TGCGCCAGCAGTGAGGGGCCTCGACGGGACACTGAAGCTTTCTTT	CASSEGPRRDTEAFF
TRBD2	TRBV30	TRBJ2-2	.	TGTGCCTGGAGTGCAAGGACTGTGCAGCGGGAGTTTTCCCGGGAGCTGTTTTTT	CAWSARTVQREFSRELFF
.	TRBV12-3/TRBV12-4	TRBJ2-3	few	TGTGCCAGCAGTTTAAGAGTCCACACAGATACGCAGTATTTT	CASSLRVHTDTQYF
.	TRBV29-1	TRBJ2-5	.	TGCAGCTCTTTTTTCGGGATGGACAGCCAAGAGACCCAGTACTTC	CSSFFGMDSQETQYF
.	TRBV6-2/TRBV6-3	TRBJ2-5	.	TGTGCCAGCAGAGTAGCGCACCAATTCGAGACCCAGTACTTC	CASRVAHQFETQYF
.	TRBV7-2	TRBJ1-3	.	TGTGCCAGCAGCCCGGAGACCGGGAGCTCTGGAAACACCATATATTTT	CASSPETGSSGNTIYF